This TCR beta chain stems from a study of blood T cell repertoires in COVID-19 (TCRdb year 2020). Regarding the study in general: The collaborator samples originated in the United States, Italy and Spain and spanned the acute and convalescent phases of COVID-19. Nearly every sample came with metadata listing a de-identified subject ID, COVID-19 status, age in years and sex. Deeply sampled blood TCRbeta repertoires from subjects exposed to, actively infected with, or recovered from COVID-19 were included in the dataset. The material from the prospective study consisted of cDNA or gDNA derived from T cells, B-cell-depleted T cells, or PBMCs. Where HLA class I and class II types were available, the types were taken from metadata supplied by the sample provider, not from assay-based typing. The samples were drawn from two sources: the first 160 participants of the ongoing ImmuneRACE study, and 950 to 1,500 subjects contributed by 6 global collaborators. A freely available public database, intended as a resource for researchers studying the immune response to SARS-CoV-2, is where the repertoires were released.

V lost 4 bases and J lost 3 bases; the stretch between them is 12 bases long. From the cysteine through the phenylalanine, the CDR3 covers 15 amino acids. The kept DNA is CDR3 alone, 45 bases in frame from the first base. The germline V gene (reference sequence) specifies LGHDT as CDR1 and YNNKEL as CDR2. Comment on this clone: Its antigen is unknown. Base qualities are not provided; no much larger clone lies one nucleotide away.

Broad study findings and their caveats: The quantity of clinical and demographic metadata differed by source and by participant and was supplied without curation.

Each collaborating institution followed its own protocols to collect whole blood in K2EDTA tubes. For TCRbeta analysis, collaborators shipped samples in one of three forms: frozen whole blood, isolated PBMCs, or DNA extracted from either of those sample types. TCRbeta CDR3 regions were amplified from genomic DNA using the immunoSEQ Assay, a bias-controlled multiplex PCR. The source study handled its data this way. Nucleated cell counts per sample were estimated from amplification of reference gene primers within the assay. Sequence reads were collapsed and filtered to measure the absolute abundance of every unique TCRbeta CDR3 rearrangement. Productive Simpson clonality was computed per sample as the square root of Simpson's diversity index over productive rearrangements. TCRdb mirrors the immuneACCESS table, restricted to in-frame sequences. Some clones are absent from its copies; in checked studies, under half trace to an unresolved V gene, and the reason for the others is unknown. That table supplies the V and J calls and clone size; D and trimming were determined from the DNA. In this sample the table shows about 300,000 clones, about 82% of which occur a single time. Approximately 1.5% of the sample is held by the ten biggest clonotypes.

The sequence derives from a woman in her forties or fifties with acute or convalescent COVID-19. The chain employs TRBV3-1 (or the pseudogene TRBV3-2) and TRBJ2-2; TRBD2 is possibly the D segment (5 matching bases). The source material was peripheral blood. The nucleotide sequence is TGTGCCAGCAGCCTCCACGGTAGCGACACCGGGGAGCTGTTTTTT. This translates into CASSLHGSDTGELFF.